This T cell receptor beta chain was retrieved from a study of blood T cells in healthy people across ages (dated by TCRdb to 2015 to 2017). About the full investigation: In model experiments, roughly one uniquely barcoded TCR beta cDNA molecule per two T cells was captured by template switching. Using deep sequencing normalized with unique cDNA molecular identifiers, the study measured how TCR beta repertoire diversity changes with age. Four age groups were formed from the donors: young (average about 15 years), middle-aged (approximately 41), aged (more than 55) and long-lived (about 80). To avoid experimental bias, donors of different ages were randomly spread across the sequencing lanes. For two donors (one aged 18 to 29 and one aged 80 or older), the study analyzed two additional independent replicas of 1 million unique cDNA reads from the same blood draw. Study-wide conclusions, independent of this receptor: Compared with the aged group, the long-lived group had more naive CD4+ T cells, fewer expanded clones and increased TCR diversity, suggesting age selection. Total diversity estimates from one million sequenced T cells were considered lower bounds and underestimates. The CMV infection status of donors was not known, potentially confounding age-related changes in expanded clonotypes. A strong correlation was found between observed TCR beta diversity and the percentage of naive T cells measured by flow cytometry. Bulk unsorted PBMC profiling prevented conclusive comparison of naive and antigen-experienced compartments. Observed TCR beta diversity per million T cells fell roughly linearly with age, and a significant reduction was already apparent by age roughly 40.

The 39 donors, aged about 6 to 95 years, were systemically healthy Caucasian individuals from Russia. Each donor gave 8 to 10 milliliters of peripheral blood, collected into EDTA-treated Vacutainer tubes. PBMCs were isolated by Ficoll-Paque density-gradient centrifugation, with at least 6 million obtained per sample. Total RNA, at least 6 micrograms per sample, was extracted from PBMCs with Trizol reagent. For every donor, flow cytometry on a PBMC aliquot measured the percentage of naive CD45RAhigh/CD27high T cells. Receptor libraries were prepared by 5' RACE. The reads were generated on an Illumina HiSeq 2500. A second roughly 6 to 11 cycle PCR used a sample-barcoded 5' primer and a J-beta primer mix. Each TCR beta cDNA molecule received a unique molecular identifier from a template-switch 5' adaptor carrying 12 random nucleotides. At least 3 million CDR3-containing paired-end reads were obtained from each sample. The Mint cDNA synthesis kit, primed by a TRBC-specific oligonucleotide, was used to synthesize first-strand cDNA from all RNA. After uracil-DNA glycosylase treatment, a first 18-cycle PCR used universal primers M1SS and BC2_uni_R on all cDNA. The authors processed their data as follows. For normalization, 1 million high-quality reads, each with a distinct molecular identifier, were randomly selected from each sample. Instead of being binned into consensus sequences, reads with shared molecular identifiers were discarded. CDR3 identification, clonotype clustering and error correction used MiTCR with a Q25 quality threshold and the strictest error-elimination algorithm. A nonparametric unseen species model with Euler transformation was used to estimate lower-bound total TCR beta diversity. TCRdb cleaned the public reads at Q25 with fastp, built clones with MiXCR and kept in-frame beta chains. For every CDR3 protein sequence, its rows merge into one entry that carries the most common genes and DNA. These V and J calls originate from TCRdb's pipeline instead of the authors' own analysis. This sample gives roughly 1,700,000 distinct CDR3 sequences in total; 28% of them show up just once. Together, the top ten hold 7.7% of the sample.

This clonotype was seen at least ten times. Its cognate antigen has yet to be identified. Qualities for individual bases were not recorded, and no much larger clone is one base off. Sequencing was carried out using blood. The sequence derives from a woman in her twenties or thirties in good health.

In nucleotide form, the sequence is TGTGCCAGCAGCTTACCCGACAGGACCTCCTACGAGCAGTACTTC. This encodes CASSLPDRTSYEQYF. The receptor chain draws on TRBV11-2 and TRBJ2-7; TRBD1 is perhaps the D gene, given 6 matching bases. The trim is 2 bases for V and 0 bases for J, with a gap of 11 bases between the germline ends. From a lookup of the germline V gene, CDR1 and CDR2 are SGHAT and FQNNGV. The CDR3 contains 15 residues, cysteine and phenylalanine counted. Kept here is only the CDR3 DNA, which spans 45 bases and is read in frame from base 1.